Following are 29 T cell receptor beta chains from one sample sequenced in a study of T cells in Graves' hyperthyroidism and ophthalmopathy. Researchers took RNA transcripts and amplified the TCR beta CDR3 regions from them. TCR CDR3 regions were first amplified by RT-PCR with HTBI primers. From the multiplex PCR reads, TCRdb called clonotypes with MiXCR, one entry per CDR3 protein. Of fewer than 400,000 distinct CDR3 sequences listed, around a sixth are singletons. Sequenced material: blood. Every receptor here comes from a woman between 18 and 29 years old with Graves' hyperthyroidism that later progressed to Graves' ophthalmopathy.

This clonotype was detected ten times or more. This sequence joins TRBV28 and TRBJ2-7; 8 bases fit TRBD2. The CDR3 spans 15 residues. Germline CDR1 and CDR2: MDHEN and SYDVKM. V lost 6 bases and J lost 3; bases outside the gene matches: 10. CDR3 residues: CASRFLLAGGYEQYF. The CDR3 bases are TGTGCCAGCAGGTTTCTTCTAGCGGGCGGCTACGAGCAGTACTTC.

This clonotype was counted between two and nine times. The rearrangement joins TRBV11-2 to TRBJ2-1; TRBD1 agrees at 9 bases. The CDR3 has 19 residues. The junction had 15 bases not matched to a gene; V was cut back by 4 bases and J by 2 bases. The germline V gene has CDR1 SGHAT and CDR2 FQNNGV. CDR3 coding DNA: TGTGCCAGCAGCTACCCGGGACAGGGAAGGCCCGAGGCCTACAATGAGCAGTTCTTC. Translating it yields CASSYPGQGRPEAYNEQFF.

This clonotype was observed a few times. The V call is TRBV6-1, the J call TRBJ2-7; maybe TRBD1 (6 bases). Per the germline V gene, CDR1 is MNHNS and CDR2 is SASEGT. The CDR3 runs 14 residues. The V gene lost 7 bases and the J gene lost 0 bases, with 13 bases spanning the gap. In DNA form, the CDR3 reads TGTGCCAGCATCCCCGGGACACTCTCCTACGAGCAGTACTTC. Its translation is CASIPGTLSYEQYF.

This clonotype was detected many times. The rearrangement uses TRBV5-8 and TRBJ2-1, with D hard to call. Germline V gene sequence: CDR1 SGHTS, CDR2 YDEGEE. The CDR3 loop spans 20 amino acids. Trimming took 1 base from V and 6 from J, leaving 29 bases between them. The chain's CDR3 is CASSLSEPDQRSHRSNEQFF. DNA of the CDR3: TGTGCCAGCAGCTTGTCGGAGCCCGATCAGAGATCACATAGGAGCAATGAGCAGTTCTTC. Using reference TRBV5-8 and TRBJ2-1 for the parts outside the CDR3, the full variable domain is EAGVTQSPTHLIKTRGQQATLRCSPISGHTSVYWYQQALGLGLQFLLWYDEGEERNRGNFPPRFSGRQFPNYSSELNVNALELEDSALYLCASSLSEPDQRSHRSNEQFFGPGTRLTVL.

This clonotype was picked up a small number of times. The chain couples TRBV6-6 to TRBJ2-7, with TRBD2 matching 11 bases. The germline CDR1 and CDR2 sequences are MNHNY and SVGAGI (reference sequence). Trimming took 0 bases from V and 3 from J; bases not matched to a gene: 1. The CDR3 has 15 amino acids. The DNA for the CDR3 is TGTGCCAGCAGTTACTCGCTAGCGGGGGGCTACGAGCAGTACTTC. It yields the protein CASSYSLAGGYEQYF.

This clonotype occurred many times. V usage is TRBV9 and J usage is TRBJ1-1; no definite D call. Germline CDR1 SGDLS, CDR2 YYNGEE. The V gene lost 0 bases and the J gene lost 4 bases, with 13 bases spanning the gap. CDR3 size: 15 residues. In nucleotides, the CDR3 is TGTGCCAGCAGCGTAGATGGGATACCGGGCACTGAAGCTTTCTTT. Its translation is CASSVDGIPGTEAFF.

The CDR3: CSVPTTSLESGGLGEQFF. CDR3 DNA sequence: TGCAGCGTTCCAACCACATCACTAGAATCGGGAGGGCTAGGAGAGCAGTTCTTC. The chain couples TRBV29-1 to TRBJ2-1, with 8 bases identical to TRBD2. Germline V lookup: CDR1 SQVTM, CDR2 ANQGSEA. The CDR3 spans 18 residues. With V trimmed by 5 bases and J by 10 bases, 25 bases remained unmatched.

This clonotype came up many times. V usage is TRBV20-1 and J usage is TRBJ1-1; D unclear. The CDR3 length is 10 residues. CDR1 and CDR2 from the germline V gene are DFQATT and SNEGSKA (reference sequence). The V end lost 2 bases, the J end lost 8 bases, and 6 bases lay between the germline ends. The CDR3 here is CSARSEEAFF. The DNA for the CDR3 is TGCAGTGCTAGATCGGAAGAAGCTTTCTTT.

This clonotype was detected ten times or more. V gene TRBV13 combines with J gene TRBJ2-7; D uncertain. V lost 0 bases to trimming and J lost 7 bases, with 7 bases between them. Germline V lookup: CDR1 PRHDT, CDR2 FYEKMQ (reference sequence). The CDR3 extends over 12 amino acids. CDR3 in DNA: TGTGCCAGCAGCTTAGGCAAGAGAGAGCAGTACTTC. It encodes CASSLGKREQYF.

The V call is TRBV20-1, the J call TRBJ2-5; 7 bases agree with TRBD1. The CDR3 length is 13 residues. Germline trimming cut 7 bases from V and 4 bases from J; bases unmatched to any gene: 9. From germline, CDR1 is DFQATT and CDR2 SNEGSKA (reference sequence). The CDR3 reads CSGAGTAGETQYF. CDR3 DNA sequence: TGCAGTGGGGCCGGGACAGCAGGAGAGACCCAGTACTTC.

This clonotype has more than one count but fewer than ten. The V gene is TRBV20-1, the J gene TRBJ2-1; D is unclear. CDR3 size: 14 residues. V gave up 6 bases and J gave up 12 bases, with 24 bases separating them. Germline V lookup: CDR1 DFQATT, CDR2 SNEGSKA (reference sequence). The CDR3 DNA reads TGCAGTGCGGAGTTAGGCGGAGCAATGGATGGGCAGTTCTTC. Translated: CSAELGGAMDGQFF.

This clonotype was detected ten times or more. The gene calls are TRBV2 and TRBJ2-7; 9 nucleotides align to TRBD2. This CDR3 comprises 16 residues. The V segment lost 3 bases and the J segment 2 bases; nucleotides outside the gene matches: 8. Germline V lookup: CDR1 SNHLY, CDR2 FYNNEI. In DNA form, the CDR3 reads TGTGCCAGCAGTGATTACGATAGCGGGAGACCCTACGAGCAGTACTTC. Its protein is CASSDYDSGRPYEQYF.

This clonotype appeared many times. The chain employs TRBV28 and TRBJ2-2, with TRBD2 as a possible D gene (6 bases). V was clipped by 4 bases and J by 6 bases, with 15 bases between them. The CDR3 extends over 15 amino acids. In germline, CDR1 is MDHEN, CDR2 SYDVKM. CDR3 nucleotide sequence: TGTGCCAGCAGTTGGCCGGGTAGCGGACCCGGGGAGCTGTTTTTT. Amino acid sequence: CASSWPGSGPGELFF. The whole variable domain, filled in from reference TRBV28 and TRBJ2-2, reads DVKVTQSSRYLVKRTGEKVFLECVQDMDHENMFWYRQDPGLGLRLIYFSYDVKMKEKGDIPEGYSVSREKKERFSLILESASTNQTSMYLCASSWPGSGPGELFFGEGSRLTVL.

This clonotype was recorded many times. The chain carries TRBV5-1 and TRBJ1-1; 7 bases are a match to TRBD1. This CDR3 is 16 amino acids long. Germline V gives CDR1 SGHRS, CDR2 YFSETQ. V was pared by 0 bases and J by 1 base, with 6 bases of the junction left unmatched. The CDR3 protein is CASSLGDSFSNTEAFF. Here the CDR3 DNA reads TGCGCCAGCAGCTTGGGGGACAGCTTCTCGAACACTGAAGCTTTCTTT. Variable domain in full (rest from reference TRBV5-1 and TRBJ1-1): KAGVTQTPRYLIKTRGQQVTLSCSPISGHRSVSWYQQTPGQGLQFLFEYFSETQRNKGNFPGRFSGRQFSNSRSEMNVSTLELGDSALYLCASSLGDSFSNTEAFFGQGTRLTVV.

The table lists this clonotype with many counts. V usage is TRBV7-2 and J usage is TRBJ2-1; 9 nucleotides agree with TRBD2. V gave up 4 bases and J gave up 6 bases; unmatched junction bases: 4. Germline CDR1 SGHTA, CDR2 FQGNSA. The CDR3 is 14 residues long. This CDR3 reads CASSYPSGTNEQFF. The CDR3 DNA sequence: TGTGCCAGCAGCTACCCTAGCGGGACCAATGAGCAGTTCTTC.

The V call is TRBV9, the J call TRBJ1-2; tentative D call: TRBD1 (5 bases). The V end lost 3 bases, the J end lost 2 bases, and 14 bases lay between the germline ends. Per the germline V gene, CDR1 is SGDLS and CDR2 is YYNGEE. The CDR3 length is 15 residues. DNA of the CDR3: TGTGCCAGCAGCGCAACCACAGGACCGAACTATGGCTACACCTTC. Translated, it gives CASSATTGPNYGYTF. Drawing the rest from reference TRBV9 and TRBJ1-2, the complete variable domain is DSGVTQTPKHLITATGQRVTLRCSPRSGDLSVYWYQQSLDQGLQFLIQYYNGEERAKGNILERFSAQQFPDLHSELNLSSLELGDSALYFCASSATTGPNYGYTFGSGTRLTVV.

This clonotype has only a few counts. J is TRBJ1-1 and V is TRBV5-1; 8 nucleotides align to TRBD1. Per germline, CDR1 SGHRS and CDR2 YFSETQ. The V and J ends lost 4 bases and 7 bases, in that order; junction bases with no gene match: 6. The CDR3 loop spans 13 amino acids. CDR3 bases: TGCGCCAGCAGCCTGGGACAGGTAAATGAAGCTTTCTTT. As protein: CASSLGQVNEAFF.

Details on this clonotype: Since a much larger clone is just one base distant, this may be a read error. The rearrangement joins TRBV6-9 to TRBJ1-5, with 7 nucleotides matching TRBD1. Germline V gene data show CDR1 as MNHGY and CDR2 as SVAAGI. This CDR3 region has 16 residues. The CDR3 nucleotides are TGTACCAGCAGTTACCCCACAGGGGCAGGTAATCAGCCCCAGCATTTT. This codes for CTSSYPTGAGNQPQHF.

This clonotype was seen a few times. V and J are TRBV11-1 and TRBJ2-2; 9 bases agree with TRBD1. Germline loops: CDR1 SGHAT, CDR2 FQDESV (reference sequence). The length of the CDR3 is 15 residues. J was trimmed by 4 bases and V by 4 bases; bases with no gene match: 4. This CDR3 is CASSYRDRVTGELFF. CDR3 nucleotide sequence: TGTGCCAGCAGCTACAGGGACAGGGTCACCGGGGAGCTGTTTTTT.

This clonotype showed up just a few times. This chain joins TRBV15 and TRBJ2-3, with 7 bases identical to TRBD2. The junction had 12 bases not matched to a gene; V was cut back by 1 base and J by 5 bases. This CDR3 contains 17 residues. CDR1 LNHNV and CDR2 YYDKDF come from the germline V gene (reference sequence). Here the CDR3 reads CATSRGLAREGLDTQYF. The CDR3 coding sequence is TGTGCCACCAGCAGAGGGCTAGCTAGGGAGGGCCTAGATACGCAGTATTTT.

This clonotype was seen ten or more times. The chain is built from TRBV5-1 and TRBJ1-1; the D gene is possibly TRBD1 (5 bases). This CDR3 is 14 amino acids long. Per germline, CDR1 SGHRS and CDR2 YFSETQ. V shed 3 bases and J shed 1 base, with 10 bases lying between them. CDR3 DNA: TGCGCCAGCAGCTCGGGACCGGAGAACACTGAAGCTTTCTTT. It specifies CASSSGPENTEAFF.

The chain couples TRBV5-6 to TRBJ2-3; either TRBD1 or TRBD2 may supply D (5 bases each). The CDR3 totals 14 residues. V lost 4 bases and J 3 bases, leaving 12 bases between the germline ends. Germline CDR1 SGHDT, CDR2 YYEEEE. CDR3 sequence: CASSAMGPTDTQYF. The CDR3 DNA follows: TGTGCCAGCAGCGCCATGGGACCTACAGATACGCAGTATTTT.

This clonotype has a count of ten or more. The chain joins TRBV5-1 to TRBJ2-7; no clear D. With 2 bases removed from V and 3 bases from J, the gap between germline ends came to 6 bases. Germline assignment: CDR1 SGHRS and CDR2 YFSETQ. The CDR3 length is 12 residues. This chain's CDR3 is CASSFAVYEQYF. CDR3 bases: TGCGCCAGCAGCTTCGCTGTCTACGAGCAGTACTTC.

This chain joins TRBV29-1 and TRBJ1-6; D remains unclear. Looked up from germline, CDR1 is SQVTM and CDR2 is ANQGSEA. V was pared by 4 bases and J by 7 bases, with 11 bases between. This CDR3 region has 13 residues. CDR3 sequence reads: CSVGTAQNSPLHF. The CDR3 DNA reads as TGCAGCGTTGGCACTGCGCAGAATTCACCCCTCCACTTT.

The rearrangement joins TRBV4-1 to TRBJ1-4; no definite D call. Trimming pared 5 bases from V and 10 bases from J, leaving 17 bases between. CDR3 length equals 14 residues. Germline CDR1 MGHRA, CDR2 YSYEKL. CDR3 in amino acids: CASSDPRTGGKLFF. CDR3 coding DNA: TGCGCCAGCAGCGACCCACGGACGGGAGGAAAACTGTTTTTT.

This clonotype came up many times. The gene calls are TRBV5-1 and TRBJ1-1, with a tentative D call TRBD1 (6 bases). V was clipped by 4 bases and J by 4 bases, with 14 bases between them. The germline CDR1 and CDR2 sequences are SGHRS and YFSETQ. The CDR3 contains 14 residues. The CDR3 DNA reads TGCGCCAGCAGCGTAAAGGGGGGGGGCACTGAAGCTTTCTTT. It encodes CASSVKGGGTEAFF.

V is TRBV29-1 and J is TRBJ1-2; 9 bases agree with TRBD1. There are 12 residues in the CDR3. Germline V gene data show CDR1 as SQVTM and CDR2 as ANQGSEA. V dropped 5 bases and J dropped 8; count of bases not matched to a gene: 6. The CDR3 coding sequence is TGCAGCGTTTCAACAGGGGGCGTCGGCTACACCTTC. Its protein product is CSVSTGGVGYTF.

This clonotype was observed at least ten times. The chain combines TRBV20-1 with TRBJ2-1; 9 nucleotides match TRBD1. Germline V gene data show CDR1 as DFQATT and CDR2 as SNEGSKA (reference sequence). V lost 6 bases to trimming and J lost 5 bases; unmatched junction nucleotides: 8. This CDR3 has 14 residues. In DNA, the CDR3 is TGCAGTGCCTCGGGGACAGGGTCCCACAATGAGCAGTTCTTC. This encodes CSASGTGSHNEQFF.

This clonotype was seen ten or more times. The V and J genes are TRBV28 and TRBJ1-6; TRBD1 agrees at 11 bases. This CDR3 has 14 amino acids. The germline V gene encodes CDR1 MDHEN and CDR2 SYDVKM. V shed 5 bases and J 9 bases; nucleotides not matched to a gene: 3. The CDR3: CASSGQGARSPLHF. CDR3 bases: TGTGCCAGCAGTGGACAGGGGGCGCGTTCACCCCTCCACTTT.